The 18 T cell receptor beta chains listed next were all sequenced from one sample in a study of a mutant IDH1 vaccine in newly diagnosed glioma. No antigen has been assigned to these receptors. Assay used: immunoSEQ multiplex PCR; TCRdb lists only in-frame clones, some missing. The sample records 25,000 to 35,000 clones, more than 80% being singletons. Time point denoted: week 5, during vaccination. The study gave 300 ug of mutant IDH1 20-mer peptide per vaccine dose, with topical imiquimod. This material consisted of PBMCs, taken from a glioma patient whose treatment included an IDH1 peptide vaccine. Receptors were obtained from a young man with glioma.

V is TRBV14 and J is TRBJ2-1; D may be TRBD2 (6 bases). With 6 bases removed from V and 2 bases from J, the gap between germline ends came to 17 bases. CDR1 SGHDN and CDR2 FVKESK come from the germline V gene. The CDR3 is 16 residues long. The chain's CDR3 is CASRWSGSGPYNEQFF. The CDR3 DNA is TGTGCCAGCAGGTGGTCGGGTAGCGGTCCCTACAATGAGCAGTTCTTC.

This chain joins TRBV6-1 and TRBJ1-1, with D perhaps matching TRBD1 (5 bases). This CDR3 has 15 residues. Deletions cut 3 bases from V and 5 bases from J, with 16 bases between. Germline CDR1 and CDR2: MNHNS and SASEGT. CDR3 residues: CASSDRRDRGTEAFF. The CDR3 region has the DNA TGTGCCAGCAGTGATCGGAGGGACCGGGGGACTGAAGCTTTCTTT.

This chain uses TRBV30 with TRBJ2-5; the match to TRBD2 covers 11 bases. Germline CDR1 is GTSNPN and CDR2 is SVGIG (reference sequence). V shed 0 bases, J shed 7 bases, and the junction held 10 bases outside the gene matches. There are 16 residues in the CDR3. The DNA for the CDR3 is TGTGCCTGGAGTGTCCCCGGACTAGCGGGCAGCGGGACCCAGTACTTC. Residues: CAWSVPGLAGSGTQYF.

This CDR3 reads CASSQHNSLNTEAFF. The CDR3 nucleotides read TGCGCCAGCAGCCAGCACAATTCTCTGAACACTGAAGCTTTCTTT. The rearrangement uses TRBV4-3 and TRBJ1-1; no reliable D call. Trimming took off 3 bases at V and 0 bases at J, with 11 bases between the two ends. Per germline, CDR1 LGHNA and CDR2 YSLEER. CDR3 length equals 15 residues.

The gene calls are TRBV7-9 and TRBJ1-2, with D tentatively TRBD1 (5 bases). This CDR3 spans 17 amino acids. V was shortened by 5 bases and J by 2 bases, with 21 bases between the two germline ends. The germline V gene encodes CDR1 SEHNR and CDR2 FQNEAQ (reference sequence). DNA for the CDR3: TGTGCCAGCAGCCCCAAGGGACTCCCGAACGGAAACTATGGCTACACCTTC. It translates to CASSPKGLPNGNYGYTF.

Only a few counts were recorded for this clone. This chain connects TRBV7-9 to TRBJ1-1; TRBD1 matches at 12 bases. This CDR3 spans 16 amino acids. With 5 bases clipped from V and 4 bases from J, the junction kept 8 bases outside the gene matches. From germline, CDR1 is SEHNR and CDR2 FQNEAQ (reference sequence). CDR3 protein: CASSHRDRGPGTEAFF. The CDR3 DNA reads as TGTGCCAGCAGCCACCGGGACAGGGGGCCGGGCACTGAAGCTTTCTTT.

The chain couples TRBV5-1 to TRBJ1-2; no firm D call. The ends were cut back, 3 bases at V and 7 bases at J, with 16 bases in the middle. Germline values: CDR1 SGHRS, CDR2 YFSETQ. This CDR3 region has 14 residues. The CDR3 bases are TGCGCCAGCAGCTCGTTAGAGGGTAATTTTGGCTACACCTTC. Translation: CASSSLEGNFGYTF. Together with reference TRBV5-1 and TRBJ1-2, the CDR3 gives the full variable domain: KAGVTQTPRYLIKTRGQQVTLSCSPISGHRSVSWYQQTPGQGLQFLFEYFSETQRNKGNFPGRFSGRQFSNSRSEMNVSTLELGDSALYLCASSSLEGNFGYTFGSGTRLTVV.

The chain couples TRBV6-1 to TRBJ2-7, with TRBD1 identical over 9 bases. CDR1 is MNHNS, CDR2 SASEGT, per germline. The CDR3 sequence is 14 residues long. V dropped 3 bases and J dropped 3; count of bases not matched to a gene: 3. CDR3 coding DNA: TGTGCCAGCAGTGAGGGGACAGGGAGCTACGAGCAGTACTTC. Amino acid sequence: CASSEGTGSYEQYF.

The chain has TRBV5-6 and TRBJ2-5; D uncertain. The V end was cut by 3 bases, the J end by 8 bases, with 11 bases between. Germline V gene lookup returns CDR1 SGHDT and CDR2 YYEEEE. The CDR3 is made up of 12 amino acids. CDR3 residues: CASSSETSTQYF. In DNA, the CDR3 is TGTGCCAGCAGCTCCGAAACCTCTACCCAGTACTTC.

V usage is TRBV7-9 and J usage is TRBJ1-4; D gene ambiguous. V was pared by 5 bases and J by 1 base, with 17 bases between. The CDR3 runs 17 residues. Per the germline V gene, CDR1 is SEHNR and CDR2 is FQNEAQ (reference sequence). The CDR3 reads CASSPFGEGRTNEKLFF. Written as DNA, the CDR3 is TGTGCCAGCAGCCCCTTCGGGGAAGGAAGAACTAATGAAAAACTGTTTTTT.

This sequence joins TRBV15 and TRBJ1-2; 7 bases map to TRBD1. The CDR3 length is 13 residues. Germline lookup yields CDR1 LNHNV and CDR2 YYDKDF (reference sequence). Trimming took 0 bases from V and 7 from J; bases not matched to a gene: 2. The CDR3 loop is CATSREGQPGYTF. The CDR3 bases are TGTGCCACCAGCAGAGAGGGACAGCCTGGCTACACCTTC.

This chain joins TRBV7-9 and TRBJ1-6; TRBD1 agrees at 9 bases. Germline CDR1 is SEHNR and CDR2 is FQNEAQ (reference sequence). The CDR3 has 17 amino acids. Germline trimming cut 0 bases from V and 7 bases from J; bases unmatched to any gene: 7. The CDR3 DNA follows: TGTGCCAGCAGCTTAGCAGCCGGGACAGGGAGCAATTCACCCCTCCACTTT. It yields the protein CASSLAAGTGSNSPLHF. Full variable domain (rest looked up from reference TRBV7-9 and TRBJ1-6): DTGVSQNPRHKITKRGQNVTFRCDPISEHNRLYWYRQTLGQGPEFLTYFQNEAQLEKSRLLSDRFSAERPKGSFSTLEIQRTEQGDSAMYLCASSLAAGTGSNSPLHFGNGTRLTVT.

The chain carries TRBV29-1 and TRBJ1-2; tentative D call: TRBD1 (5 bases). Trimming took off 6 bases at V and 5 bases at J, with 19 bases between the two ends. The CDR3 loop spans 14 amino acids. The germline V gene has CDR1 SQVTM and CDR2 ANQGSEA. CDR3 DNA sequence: TGCAGCGTAAACCGGGACGGAGAATTATATGGCTACACCTTC. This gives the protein CSVNRDGELYGYTF.

The CDR3, as DNA: TGTGCCAGCAGCCAAGATAGGACTACCGAGCAGTTCTTC. It codes for CASSQDRTTEQFF. The J gene is TRBJ2-1, the V gene TRBV14, with TRBD2 as a possible D gene (6 bases). Trimming left V 0 bases short and J 10 bases short, with 10 bases between. The CDR3 is 13 residues long. In germline, CDR1 is SGHDN, CDR2 FVKESK.

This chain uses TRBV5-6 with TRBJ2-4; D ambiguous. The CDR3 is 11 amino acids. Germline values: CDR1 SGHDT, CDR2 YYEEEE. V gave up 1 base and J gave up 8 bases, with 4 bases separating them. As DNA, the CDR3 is TGTGCCAGCAGCTTGAAGGACATTCAGTACTTC. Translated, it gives CASSLKDIQYF.

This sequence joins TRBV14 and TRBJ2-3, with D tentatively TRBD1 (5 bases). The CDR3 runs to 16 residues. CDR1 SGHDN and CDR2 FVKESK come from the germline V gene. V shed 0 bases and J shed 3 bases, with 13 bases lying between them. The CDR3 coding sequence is TGTGCCAGCAGCCAAGAACCAGGGCAGGCGACAGATACGCAGTATTTT. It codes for CASSQEPGQATDTQYF.

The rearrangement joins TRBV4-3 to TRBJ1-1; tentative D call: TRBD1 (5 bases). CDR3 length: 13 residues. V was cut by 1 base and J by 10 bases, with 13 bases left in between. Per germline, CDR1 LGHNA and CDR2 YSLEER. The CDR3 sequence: CASSQARLGTAFF. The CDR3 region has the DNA TGCGCCAGCAGCCAAGCTAGGTTGGGGACAGCTTTCTTT.

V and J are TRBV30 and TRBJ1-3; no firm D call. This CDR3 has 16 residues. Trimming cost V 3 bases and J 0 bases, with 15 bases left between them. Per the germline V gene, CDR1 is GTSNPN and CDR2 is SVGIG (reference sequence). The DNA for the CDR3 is TGTGCCTGGAGAAGGGTCCGCCCGGACTCTGGAAACACCATATATTTT. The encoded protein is CAWRRVRPDSGNTIYF.